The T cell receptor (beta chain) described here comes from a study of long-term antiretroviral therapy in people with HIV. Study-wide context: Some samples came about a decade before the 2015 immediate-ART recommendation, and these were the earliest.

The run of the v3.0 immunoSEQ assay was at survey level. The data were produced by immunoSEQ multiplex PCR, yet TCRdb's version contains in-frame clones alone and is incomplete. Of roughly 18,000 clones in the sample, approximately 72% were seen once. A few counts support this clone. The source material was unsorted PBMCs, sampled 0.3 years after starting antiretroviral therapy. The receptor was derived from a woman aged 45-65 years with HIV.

This CDR3 reads CASSFQGYEQFF. The CDR3 nucleotides read TGTGCCAGTAGTTTTCAGGGTTATGAGCAGTTCTTC. The chain joins TRBV19 to TRBJ2-1; TRBD1 is a possible D gene (5 bases). The CDR3 contains 12 residues. Germline CDR1 LNHDA, CDR2 SQIVND (reference sequence). The V end lost 5 bases, the J end lost 8 bases, and 10 bases lay between the germline ends.